This is a list of T cell receptor beta chains from one sample in a study of control samples from healthy donors and cancer patients. Sequenced by immunoSEQ multiplex PCR; TCRdb stores in-frame clones only, minus some. The sample gives 110,000 to 150,000 clones, about 90% of which show up once; around 7.3% is in the top ten. The specimen was blood. The receptors were sampled from a man aged 18-30 years in good health. Both conserved end residues are part of each CDR3. The order of the fields is J gene, V gene, CDR3 protein.

J: TRBJ2-5; V: TRBV5-4; CDR3: CASSLTGLSEETQYF
J: TRBJ2-3; V: TRBV27; CDR3: CASSLSAGGVSVHF
J: TRBJ1-6; V: TRBV28; CDR3: CASGLRQGNSPLHF
J: TRBJ1-6; V: TRBV9; CDR3: CASSPGPSNSPLHF
J: TRBJ1-5; V: TRBV7-2; CDR3: CASSLEGRGTQPQHF
J: TRBJ2-7; V: TRBV10-3; CDR3: CAISESQEDEQYF
J: TRBJ1-5; V: TRBV7-3; CDR3: CASSTRADSNQPQHF
J: TRBJ2-3; V: TRBV21-1; CDR3: CASRSQTGFTDTQCF
J: TRBJ2-2; V: TRBV4-1; CDR3: CASSQAGRAGELFF
J: TRBJ2-5; V: TRBV19; CDR3: CASSSLGETQYF
J: TRBJ1-2; V: TRBV29-1; CDR3: CSVRELQGPGYTF
J: TRBJ1-6; V: TRBV6-5; CDR3: CASSYAREPLHF
J: TRBJ1-2; V: TRBV7-2; CDR3: CASSLGDRDGNYGYTF
J: TRBJ2-1; V: TRBV30; CDR3: CAWSLGFGGNEQFF
J: TRBJ1-1; V: TRBV25-1; CDR3: CASRSDRVNTEAFF
J: TRBJ1-1; V: TRBV7-9; CDR3: CASSLVVLNTEAFF
J: TRBJ1-2; V: TRBV19; CDR3: CASTMTGDQNYGYTF
J: TRBJ2-7; V: TRBV12-1; CDR3: CASSFTPGYEQYF
J: TRBJ1-3; V: TRBV5-5; CDR3: CASSLQGAQGNTIYF
J: TRBJ2-1; V: TRBV18; CDR3: CASSPQGQGAGDEQFF
J: TRBJ1-1; V: TRBV9; CDR3: CASSVEGAEAFF
J: TRBJ1-5; V: TRBV29-1; CDR3: CSVEGGQGALQPQHF
J: TRBJ2-2; V: TRBV30; CDR3: CAWNWQGDTGELFF
J: TRBJ2-7; V: TRBV18; CDR3: CASSPVGLAGGLEQYF
J: TRBJ2-1; V: TRBV6-2/TRBV6-3; CDR3: CASSWAVYNEQFF
J: TRBJ1-1; V: TRBV2; CDR3: CASSPTENTEAFF
J: TRBJ1-5; V: TRBV6-4; CDR3: CASSAPGQTTVNQPQHF
J: TRBJ2-7; V: TRBV5-1; CDR3: CASSLVTPGPSYEQYF
J: TRBJ1-2; V: TRBV6-4; CDR3: CASSDGNYGYTF
J: TRBJ2-2; V: TRBV4-1; CDR3: CASSQLLQYTGELFF
J: TRBJ1-1; V: TRBV12-5; CDR3: CASATTSQGKLFF
J: TRBJ1-6; V: TRBV7-9; CDR3: CASSLSIAPGQGNSPLHF
J: TRBJ2-1; V: TRBV7-3; CDR3: CASSLGWNNEQFF
J: TRBJ2-5; V: TRBV25-1; CDR3: CASSERRSGETQYF
J: TRBJ2-3; V: TRBV27; CDR3: CASSLLTHRGSTDTQYF
J: TRBJ2-3; V: TRBV5-1; CDR3: CASSLGVVSDTQYF
J: TRBJ2-5; V: TRBV5-5; CDR3: CASIPWRGSYNQETQYF
J: TRBJ1-6; V: TRBV5-6; CDR3: CASSPRDTYNSPLHF
J: TRBJ2-5; V: TRBV9; CDR3: CASSAPGETQYF
J: TRBJ2-7; V: TRBV6-2/TRBV6-3; CDR3: CASSYSKFEGANEQYF
J: TRBJ2-3; V: TRBV5-1; CDR3: CASNSGGGDTQYF
J: TRBJ1-2; V: TRBV3-1/TRBV3-2; CDR3: CASSHGQGAYGYTF
J: TRBJ2-7; V: TRBV4-1; CDR3: CASSQRHGSSEQYF
J: TRBJ2-3; V: TRBV7-2; CDR3: CASSSRLAGGFGSTDTQYF
J: TRBJ1-6; V: TRBV4-3; CDR3: CASSQEQGMGSSYNSPLHF
J: TRBJ1-2; V: TRBV2; CDR3: CASSDRDKYYGYTF
J: TRBJ2-3; V: TRBV5-1; CDR3: CASSLASAGATDTQYF
J: TRBJ2-4; V: TRBV30; CDR3: CAWSEGLGQGDIQYF
J: TRBJ2-7; V: TRBV4-1; CDR3: CASSQDPAGPYEQYF
J: TRBJ1-5; V: TRBV7-9; CDR3: CASSLVDNQPQHF
J: TRBJ1-6; V: TRBV25-1; CDR3: CASSRGLADSPLHF
J: TRBJ2-1; V: TRBV10-2; CDR3: CASRLGLAGRSSYNEQFF
J: TRBJ1-1; V: TRBV30; CDR3: CAWRPSYTEAFF
J: TRBJ1-5; V: TRBV4-1; CDR3: CASSTSQGENQPQHF
J: TRBJ1-2; V: TRBV28; CDR3: CASSYLWTANYGYTF
J: TRBJ2-7; V: TRBV28; CDR3: CASRTSSIEQYF